This T cell receptor beta chain is from a study of T cell changes during pregnancy in multiple sclerosis (dated by TCRdb to the late 2010s). Background on the whole study: In women with multiple sclerosis, the researchers looked at how the T cell repertoire shifted as pregnancy progressed.

As encoded in the germline V gene, CDR1 is SGHRS while CDR2 is YFSETQ. The V and J ends are trimmed by 3 bases and 0 bases, leaving 2 bases between them. The cysteine opens and the phenylalanine closes a CDR3 of 12 amino acids. Solely the CDR3 DNA is kept, with 36 bases framed from the first base. Libraries were made using the immunoSEQ multiplex PCR assay. As stored in TCRdb, this immuneACCESS dataset retains in-frame rearrangements with V and J assigned. A fraction of the clones does not appear; measured against another copy, unresolved V genes explain less than half of the discrepancy, and the remainder lacks a known reason. Across this sample there are about 42,000 clones, with 84% seen only once. The top ten hold about 0.64% of the sample. A word on this clone: Its specific antigen is unknown. No quality values exist for individual bases; no much larger clone is one base distant.

Sample: CD4+ T cells from peripheral blood mononuclear cells, taken before pregnancy. The source of this sequence is a female donor with multiple sclerosis, enrolled in a pregnancy study. The receptor chain draws on TRBV5-1 and TRBJ2-3; there is no confident call for the D gene. The nucleotides are TGCGCCAGCAGCTCGAGCACAGATACGCAGTATTTT. Translation gives CASSSSTDTQYF.